This T cell receptor (beta chain) stems from a study of shared clonotypes between healthy human individuals. Study-wide background: Three plates each covered CD4 naive and memory; CD8 naive two, CD8 memory one.

This CDR3 has 13 residues. Germline loops: CDR1 MDHEN, CDR2 SYDVKM. V dropped 6 bases and J dropped 0 bases, with 9 bases sitting between them. Concerning this clone itself: Its antigen is undetermined.

The repertoire was sequenced with immunoSEQ multiplex PCR; TCRdb's copy has only in-frame clones and lacks some. The sample lists a few million clones; over 90% were seen once. Study-level points and caveats: Between several donors, naive CD4 clonotypes were shared at a level of about 5%.

The TCR sequence derives from a man aged 18 to 29 in good health. Some clones in this sample may be carry-over from other donors' samples. The rearrangement joins TRBV28 to TRBJ2-7; no firm D call. Input material: naive CD4+ T cells from PBMCs. Subset indicated: CD45RA+ positively selected. The CDR3 loop reads CASSSGGSYEQYF. CDR3 nucleotides: TGTGCCAGCAGCTCGGGCGGCTCCTACGAGCAGTACTTC.